This T cell receptor (beta chain) was retrieved from a study of blood T cell repertoires in COVID-19. V lost 2 bases and J lost 0; bases outside the gene matches: 7. Germline V gives CDR1 MDHEN, CDR2 SYDVKM. This CDR3 contains 16 residues. Recovery among Cohort 3 donors was established by two negative PCRs, clearance, or symptom resolution. The method was immunoSEQ multiplex PCR; TCRdb's version includes in-frame clones alone and lacks a portion of them. This table has roughly 300,000 clones, around 86% appearing once. Sequenced sample: PBMCs or T cells enriched from blood (not recorded which). The receptor's source is a woman aged 18-29 years who had recovered from COVID-19. The chain has TRBV28 and TRBJ2-7; 7 nucleotides match TRBD2. The CDR3 DNA sequence: TGTGCCAGCAGTTTAGTCCTAGCGGACATCTCCTACGAGCAGTACTTC. Translating gives CASSLVLADISYEQYF.